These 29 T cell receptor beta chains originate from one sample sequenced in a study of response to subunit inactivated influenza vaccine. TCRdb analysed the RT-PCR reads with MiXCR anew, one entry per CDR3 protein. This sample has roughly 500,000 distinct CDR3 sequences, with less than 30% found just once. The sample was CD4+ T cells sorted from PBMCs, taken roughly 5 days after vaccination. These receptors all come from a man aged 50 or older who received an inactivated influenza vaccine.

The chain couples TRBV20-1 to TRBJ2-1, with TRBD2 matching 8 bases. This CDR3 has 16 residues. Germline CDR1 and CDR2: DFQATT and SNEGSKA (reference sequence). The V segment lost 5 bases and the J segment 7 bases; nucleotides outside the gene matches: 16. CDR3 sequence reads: CSAFPASGLGWNEQFF. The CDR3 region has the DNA TGCAGTGCTTTCCCGGCTAGCGGGCTCGGATGGAATGAGCAGTTCTTC.

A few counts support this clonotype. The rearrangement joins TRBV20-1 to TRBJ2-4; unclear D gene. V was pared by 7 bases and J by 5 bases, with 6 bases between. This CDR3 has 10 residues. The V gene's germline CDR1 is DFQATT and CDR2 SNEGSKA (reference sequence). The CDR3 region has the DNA TGCAGTGGGTTAGAAAACATTCAGTACTTC. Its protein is CSGLENIQYF.

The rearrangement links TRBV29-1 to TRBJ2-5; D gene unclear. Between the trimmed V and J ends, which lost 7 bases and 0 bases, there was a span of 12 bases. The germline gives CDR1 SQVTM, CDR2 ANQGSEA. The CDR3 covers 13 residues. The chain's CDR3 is CSAGRADQETQYF. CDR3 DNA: TGCAGCGCCGGTAGGGCAGACCAAGAGACCCAGTACTTC.

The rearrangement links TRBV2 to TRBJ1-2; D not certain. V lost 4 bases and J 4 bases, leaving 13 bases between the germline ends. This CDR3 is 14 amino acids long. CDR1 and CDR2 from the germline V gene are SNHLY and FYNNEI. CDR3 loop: CASSGVGRTYGYTF. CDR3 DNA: TGTGCCAGCAGTGGAGTAGGGAGGACCTATGGCTACACCTTC.

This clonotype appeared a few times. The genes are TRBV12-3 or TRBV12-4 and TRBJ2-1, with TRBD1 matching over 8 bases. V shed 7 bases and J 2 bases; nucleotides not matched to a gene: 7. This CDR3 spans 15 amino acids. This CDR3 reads CASTPGQVAYNEQFF. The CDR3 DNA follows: TGTGCCAGCACCCCGGGACAGGTAGCCTACAATGAGCAGTTCTTC.

CDR3 loop: CASSQDAVGGYEQYF. The CDR3 DNA sequence: TGTGCCAGCAGCCAAGACGCGGTAGGAGGTTACGAGCAGTACTTC. The chain couples TRBV3-1 to TRBJ2-7; D perhaps matches TRBD2 (5 bases). V was trimmed by 0 bases and J by 4 bases, leaving 13 bases between them. From germline, CDR1 is LGHDT and CDR2 YNNKEL (reference sequence). This CDR3 has 15 amino acids.

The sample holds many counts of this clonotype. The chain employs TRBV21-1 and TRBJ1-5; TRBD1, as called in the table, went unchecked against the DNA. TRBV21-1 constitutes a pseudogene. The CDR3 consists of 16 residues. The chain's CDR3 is CASSKERTGSNQPQHF. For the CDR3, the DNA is TGTGCCAGCAGCAAAGAGAGGACGGGAAGCAATCAGCCCCAGCATTTT.

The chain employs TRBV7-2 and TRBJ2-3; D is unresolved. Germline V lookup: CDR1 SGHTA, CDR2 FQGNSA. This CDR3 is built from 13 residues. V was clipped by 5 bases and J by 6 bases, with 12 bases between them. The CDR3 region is CASSPGREDTQYF. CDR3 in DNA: TGTGCCAGCAGCCCTGGCCGCGAGGATACGCAGTATTTT.

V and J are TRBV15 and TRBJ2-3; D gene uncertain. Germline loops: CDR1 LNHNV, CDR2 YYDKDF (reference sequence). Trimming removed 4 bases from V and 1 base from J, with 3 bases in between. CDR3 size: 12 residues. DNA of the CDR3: TGTGCCACCAGCACGGGCACAGATACGCAGTATTTT. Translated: CATSTGTDTQYF.

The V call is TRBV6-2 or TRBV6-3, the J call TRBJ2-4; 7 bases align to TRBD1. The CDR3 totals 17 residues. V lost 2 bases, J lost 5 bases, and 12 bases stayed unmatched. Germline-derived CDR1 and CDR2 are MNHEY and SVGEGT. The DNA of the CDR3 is TGTGCCAGCAGTTACCCGACTACCGGGACAGCACAAAACATTCAGTACTTC. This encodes CASSYPTTGTAQNIQYF.

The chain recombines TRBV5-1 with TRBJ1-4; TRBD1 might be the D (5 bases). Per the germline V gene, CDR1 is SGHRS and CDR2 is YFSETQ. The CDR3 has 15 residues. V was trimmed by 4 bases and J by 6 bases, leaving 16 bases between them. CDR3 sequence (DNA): TGCGCCAGCAGCCGGGCGGGGGATATGGATGAAAAACTGTTTTTT. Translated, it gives CASSRAGDMDEKLFF.

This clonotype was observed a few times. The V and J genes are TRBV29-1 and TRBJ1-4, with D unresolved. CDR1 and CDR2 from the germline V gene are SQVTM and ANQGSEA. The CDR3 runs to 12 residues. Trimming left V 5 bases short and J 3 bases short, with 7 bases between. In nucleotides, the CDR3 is TGCAGCGTTCGGGCGTCTAATGAAAAACTGTTTTTT. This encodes CSVRASNEKLFF.

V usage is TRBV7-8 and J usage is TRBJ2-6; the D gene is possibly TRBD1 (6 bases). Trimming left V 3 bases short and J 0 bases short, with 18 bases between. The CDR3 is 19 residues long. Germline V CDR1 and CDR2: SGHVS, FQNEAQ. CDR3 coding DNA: TGTGCCAGCAGCTTCGGACAGAGCGGTTCTAGCTCTGGGGCCAACGTCCTGACTTTC. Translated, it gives CASSFGQSGSSSGANVLTF.

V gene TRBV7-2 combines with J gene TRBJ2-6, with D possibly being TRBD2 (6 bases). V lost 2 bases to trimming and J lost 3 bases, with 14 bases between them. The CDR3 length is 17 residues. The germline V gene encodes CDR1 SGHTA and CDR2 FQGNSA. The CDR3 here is CASSLWGVIDGANVLTF. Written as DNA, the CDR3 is TGTGCCAGCAGCTTATGGGGGGTGATAGATGGGGCCAACGTCCTGACTTTC.

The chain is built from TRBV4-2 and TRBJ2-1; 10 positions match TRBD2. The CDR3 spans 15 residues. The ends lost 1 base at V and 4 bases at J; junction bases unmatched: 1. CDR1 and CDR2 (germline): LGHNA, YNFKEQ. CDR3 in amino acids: CASSQGTSGYNEQFF. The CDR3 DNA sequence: TGTGCCAGCAGCCAAGGGACTAGCGGTTACAATGAGCAGTTCTTC.

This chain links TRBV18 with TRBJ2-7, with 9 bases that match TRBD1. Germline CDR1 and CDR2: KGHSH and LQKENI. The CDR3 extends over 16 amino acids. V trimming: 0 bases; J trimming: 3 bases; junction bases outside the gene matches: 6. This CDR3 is CASSPPSSTGGYEQYF. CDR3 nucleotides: TGTGCCAGCTCACCACCCTCATCGACAGGGGGCTACGAGCAGTACTTC.

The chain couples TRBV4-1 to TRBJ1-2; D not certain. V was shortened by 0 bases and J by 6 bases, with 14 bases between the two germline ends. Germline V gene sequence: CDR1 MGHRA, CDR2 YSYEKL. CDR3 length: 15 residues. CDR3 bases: TGCGCCAGCAGCCAAGAATCCCGGGGAACTCATGGCTACACCTTC. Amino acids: CASSQESRGTHGYTF.

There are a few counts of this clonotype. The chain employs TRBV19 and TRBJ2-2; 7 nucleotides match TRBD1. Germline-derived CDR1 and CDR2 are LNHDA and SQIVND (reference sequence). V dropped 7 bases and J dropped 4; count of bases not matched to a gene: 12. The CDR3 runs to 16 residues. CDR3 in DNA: TGTGCCAGTACTCCGACAGGGCTACGCTTCACCGGGGAGCTGTTTTTT. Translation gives CASTPTGLRFTGELFF.

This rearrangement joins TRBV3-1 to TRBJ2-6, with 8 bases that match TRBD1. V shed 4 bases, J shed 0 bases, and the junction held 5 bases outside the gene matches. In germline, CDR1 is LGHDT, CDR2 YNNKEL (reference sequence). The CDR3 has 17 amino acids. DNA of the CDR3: TGTGCCAGCAGCCCCCAGGGGGCCTACTCTGGGGCCAACGTCCTGACTTTC. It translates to CASSPQGAYSGANVLTF.

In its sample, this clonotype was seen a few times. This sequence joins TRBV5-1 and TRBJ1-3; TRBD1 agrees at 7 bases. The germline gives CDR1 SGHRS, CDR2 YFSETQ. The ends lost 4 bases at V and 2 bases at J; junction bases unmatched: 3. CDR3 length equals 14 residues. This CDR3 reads CASSQGTAGNTIYF. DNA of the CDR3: TGCGCCAGCAGCCAAGGGACAGCTGGAAACACCATATATTTT.

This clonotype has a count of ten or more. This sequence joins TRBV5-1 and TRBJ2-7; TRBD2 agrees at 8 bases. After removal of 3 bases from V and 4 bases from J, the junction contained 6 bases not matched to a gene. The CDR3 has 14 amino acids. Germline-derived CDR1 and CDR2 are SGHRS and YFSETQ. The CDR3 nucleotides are TGCGCCAGCAGCTCGAGCGGGAGAGGGTACGAGCAGTACTTC. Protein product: CASSSSGRGYEQYF.

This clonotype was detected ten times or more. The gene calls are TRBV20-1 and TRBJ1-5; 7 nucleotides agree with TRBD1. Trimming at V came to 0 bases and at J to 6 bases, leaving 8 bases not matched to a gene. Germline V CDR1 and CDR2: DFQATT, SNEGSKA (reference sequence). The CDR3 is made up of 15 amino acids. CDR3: CSAREQGQFFQPQHF. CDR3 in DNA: TGCAGTGCTAGAGAACAGGGGCAGTTCTTTCAGCCCCAGCATTTT.

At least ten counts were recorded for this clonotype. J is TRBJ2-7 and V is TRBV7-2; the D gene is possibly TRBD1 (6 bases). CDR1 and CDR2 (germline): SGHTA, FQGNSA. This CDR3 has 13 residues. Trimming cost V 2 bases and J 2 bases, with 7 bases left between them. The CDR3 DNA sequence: TGTGCCAGCAGCTTAAAGGGGGCCTACGAGCAGTACTTC. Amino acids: CASSLKGAYEQYF.

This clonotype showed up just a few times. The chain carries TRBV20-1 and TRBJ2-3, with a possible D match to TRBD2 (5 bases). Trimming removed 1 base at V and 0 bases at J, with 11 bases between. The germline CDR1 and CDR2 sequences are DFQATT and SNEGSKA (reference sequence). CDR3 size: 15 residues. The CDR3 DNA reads TGCAGTGCTAGAGTGTCTAGCAGGAGCACAGATACGCAGTATTTT. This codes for CSARVSSRSTDTQYF.

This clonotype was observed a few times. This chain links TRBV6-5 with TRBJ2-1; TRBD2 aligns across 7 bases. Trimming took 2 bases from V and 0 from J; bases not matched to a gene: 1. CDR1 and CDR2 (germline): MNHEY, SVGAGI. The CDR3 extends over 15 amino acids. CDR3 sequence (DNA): TGTGCCAGCAGTTACCGCGGGAGCTCCTACAATGAGCAGTTCTTC. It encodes CASSYRGSSYNEQFF.

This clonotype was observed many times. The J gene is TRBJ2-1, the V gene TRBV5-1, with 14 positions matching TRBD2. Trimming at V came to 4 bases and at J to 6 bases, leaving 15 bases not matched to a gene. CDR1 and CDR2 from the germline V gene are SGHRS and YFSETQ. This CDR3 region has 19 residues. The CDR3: CASSPIYSGTSGSGNEQFF. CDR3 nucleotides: TGCGCCAGCAGCCCGATATACTCAGGGACTAGCGGGAGTGGCAATGAGCAGTTCTTC. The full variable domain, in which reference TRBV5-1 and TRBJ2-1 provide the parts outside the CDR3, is KAGVTQTPRYLIKTRGQQVTLSCSPISGHRSVSWYQQTPGQGLQFLFEYFSETQRNKGNFPGRFSGRQFSNSRSEMNVSTLELGDSALYLCASSPIYSGTSGSGNEQFFGPGTRLTVL.

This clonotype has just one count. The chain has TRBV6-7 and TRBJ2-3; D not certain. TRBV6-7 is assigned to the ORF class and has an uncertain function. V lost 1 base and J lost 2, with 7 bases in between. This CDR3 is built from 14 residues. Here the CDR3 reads CASSYCQPTDTQYF. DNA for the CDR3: TGTGCCAGCAGTTACTGTCAGCCCACAGATACGCAGTATTTT.

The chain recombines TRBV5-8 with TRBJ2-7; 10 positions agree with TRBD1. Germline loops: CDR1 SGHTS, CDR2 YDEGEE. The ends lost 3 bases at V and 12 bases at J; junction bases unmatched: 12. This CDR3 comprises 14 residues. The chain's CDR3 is CASSWRQGAGVRYF. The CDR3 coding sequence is TGTGCCAGCAGCTGGAGACAGGGGGCGGGTGTTCGGTACTTC.

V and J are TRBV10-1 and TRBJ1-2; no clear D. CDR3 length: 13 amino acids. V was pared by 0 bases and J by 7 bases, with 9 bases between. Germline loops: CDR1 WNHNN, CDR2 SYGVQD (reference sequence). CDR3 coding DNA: TGCGCCAGCAGTGAGTCCAAGGGTAGTGGCTACACCTTC. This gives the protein CASSESKGSGYTF.